Presented here are 6 T cell receptor beta chains from one specimen sequenced in a study of shared T cell receptors in the human thymus. Assay: immunoSEQ multiplex PCR; the TCRdb copy retains only in-frame clones and omits some. This sample has about 660,000 clones, with around 87% found just once. This sample also belongs to another study, concerning human thymus T cells.

The sequencing sample was made of thymocytes. Source of these receptors: a boy in the first two years of life with a congenital heart defect.

The rearrangement uses TRBV4-3 and TRBJ2-7; 8 bases are shared with TRBD2. This CDR3 is 16 amino acids long. Per the germline V gene, CDR1 is LGHNA and CDR2 is YSLEER. With V trimmed by 3 bases and J by 6 bases, 13 bases remained unmatched. CDR3 DNA: TGCGCCAGCAGCCAGGTCCTTTCGGCGGGAGGTGTCGAGCAGTACTTC. This gives the protein CASSQVLSAGGVEQYF.

This chain links TRBV5-4 with TRBJ1-1; D gene ambiguous. Trimming removed 3 bases from V and 4 bases from J, with 16 bases in between. The CDR3 is 15 amino acids. CDR1 is SGHNT, CDR2 YYREEE, per germline (reference sequence). The CDR3 protein is CASSSPVSAGTEAFF. CDR3 sequence (DNA): TGTGCCAGCAGCTCCCCGGTCTCGGCGGGCACTGAAGCTTTCTTT.

This sequence joins TRBV6-1 and TRBJ1-5, with D possibly being TRBD1 (6 bases). Trimming took 3 bases from V and 0 from J, leaving 12 bases between them. The CDR3 has 16 residues. Per the germline V gene, CDR1 is MNHNS and CDR2 is SASEGT. The CDR3 DNA is TGTGCCAGCAGTGATAGGGGGGGGAATAGCAATCAGCCCCAGCATTTT. It is translated as CASSDRGGNSNQPQHF.

The DNA of the CDR3 is TGTGCCAGCAGTTCCCATCTAGCGGGAGGCGTGAACACCGGGGAGCTGTTTTTT. Its protein product is CASSSHLAGGVNTGELFF. The chain employs TRBV28 and TRBJ2-2; TRBD2 aligns across 11 bases. Trimming removed 4 bases from V and 1 base from J; junction bases left unmatched: 8. CDR3 length: 18 residues. CDR1 and CDR2 from the germline V gene are MDHEN and SYDVKM.

The rearrangement uses TRBV27 and TRBJ2-1; 11 bases line up with TRBD2. The V segment lost 8 bases and the J segment 0 bases; nucleotides outside the gene matches: 9. The CDR3 contains 17 residues. Per the germline V gene, CDR1 is MNHEY and CDR2 is SMNVEV (reference sequence). CDR3 protein: CASSPLAGGASYNEQFF. Written as DNA, the CDR3 is TGTGCCAGCTCGCCCCTAGCGGGAGGCGCCTCCTACAATGAGCAGTTCTTC.

The chain joins TRBV5-4 to TRBJ2-5, with 8 positions matching TRBD2. The CDR3 extends over 15 amino acids. The germline V gene has CDR1 SGHNT and CDR2 YYREEE (reference sequence). V gave up 0 bases and J gave up 4 bases; unmatched junction bases: 5. In DNA, the CDR3 is TGTGCCAGCAGCTTGGCGGGAGGGTTCCGAGAGACCCAGTACTTC. Translation gives CASSLAGGFRETQYF.